The sequence of this T cell receptor (beta chain) was determined in a study of shared clonotypes between healthy human individuals. Study donors comprised healthy, HIV-negative adults devoid of recent acute infection or vaccination. Researchers ran the assay at a deep level. The assay was immunoSEQ multiplex PCR, and TCRdb's table has in-frame clones only and misses some. This sample carries fewer than 1.6 million clones, around 98.5% of them seen once, and the ten largest clones take approximately 0.4%. CDR3 size: 16 residues. The germline V gene encodes CDR1 SGHVS and CDR2 FNYEAQ. V shed 11 bases, J shed 1 base, and the junction held 12 bases outside the gene matches.

Sequencing was carried out using naive CD4+ T cells sorted from blood. Subset meaning: CD45RA+ positively selected. The chain couples TRBV7-6 to TRBJ1-3; the match to TRBD1 covers 9 bases. The TCR comes from a man aged 30-40 years in good health. In DNA, the CDR3 is TGTGCCGTTAAGGGGACAGGGCCCGATTCTGGAAACACCATATATTTT. It specifies CAVKGTGPDSGNTIYF.